The present entry profiles one T cell receptor beta chain with its context. The CDR3 consists of 15 residues. The V gene end was trimmed by 4 bases and the J gene end by 1 base; junction bases not matched to a gene: 3. Germline V lookup: CDR1 SGHRS, CDR2 YFSETQ. These data originate in a study of shared clonotypes between healthy human individuals. Assay used: immunoSEQ multiplex PCR; TCRdb lists only in-frame clones, some missing. The data show fewer than 2.5 million clones, over 85% seen once. This receptor was identified in a man aged 18-30 years in good health. Some clones in this sample may be carry-over from other donors' samples. Input material: naive CD4+ T cells from PBMCs. Subset indicated: CD45RA+ positively selected. The gene calls are TRBV5-1 and TRBJ2-5, with 11 bases lining up with TRBD2. In nucleotides, the CDR3 is TGCGCCAGCAGCGCCCTAGCGGGAGGCCAAGAGACCCAGTACTTC. Translating gives CASSALAGGQETQYF.